These 20 T cell receptor beta chains share one sample of origin, sequenced in a study of prognosis after radiotherapy for stage I lung cancer. Genomic DNA was the source, and TCR beta CDR3 was amplified from it by two-round multiplex PCR. During first-round PCR, primers specific to each TRBV and TRBJ gene were used. TCRdb re-analysed the multiplex PCR reads in MiXCR, keeping a single row per CDR3 protein. Among approximately 35,000 distinct CDR3 sequences, approximately 29% were seen once, and the ten largest hold 25% to 30%. The source was PBMCs, collected before or after stereotactic body radiation therapy (not recorded which). These TCRs come from a donor aged 50 or older with non-small cell lung cancer.

This clonotype was picked up many times. V and J are TRBV5-1 and TRBJ2-3, with a weak D call TRBD2 (6 bases). V dropped 7 bases and J dropped 0 bases, with 15 bases sitting between them. Germline values: CDR1 SGHRS, CDR2 YFSETQ. This CDR3 contains 15 residues. The CDR3 nucleotides are TGCGCCAGCCGCAGAACTAGCCTGAGCACAGATACGCAGTATTTT. Translating gives CASRRTSLSTDTQYF.

The rearrangement uses TRBV27 and TRBJ2-5; 7 nucleotides match TRBD2. The germline V gene encodes CDR1 MNHEY and CDR2 SMNVEV (reference sequence). CDR3 length: 14 residues. With 6 bases clipped from V and 2 bases from J, the junction kept 6 bases outside the gene matches. The CDR3 here is CASRREGIQETQYF. Written as DNA, the CDR3 is TGTGCCAGCAGGAGGGAGGGTATTCAAGAGACCCAGTACTTC.

There are many counts of this clonotype. The genes are TRBV9 and TRBJ2-5, with TRBD2 as a possible D gene (6 bases). This CDR3 is built from 15 residues. The V end lost 3 bases, the J end lost 5 bases, and 17 bases lay between the germline ends. CDR1 is SGDLS, CDR2 YYNGEE, per germline. The CDR3 spells CASSEAVGLAETQYF. In nucleotides, the CDR3 is TGTGCCAGCAGCGAGGCGGTGGGTCTAGCGGAGACCCAGTACTTC.

This clonotype was seen repeatedly, ten times or more. The chain uses TRBV20-1 and TRBJ2-3; 9 bases line up with TRBD2. V trimming: 5 bases; J trimming: 4 bases; junction bases outside the gene matches: 10. The CDR3 totals 15 residues. CDR1 and CDR2 from the germline V gene are DFQATT and SNEGSKA (reference sequence). This CDR3 is CSAGGSRLAADTQYF. CDR3 bases: TGCAGTGCTGGGGGATCGAGACTAGCGGCAGATACGCAGTATTTT.

This clonotype was found a few times. The chain combines TRBV5-1 with TRBJ2-3; D uncertain. CDR3 length equals 13 residues. Trimming pared 4 bases from V and 0 bases from J, leaving 6 bases between. Germline V CDR1 and CDR2: SGHRS, YFSETQ. The CDR3 is CASSEVSTDTQYF. As DNA, the CDR3 is TGCGCCAGCAGCGAGGTTAGCACAGATACGCAGTATTTT.

The J gene is TRBJ2-6, the V gene TRBV5-4; D not certain. CDR1 SGHNT and CDR2 YYREEE come from the germline V gene (reference sequence). V was shortened by 0 bases and J by 0 bases, with 4 bases between the two germline ends. This CDR3 region has 15 residues. The CDR3 coding sequence is TGTGCCAGCAGCTTGGACAGCTCTGGGGCCAACGTCCTGACTTTC. Protein sequence: CASSLDSSGANVLTF.

A remark on this clonotype: A read error may account for a junction end that differs from germline. The genes are TRBV20-1 and TRBJ1-5; D gene uncertain. This CDR3 contains 17 residues. Germline values: CDR1 DFQATT, CDR2 SNEGSKA (reference sequence). The CDR3 is CSARGMVQLYSNHPQHF. In DNA form, the CDR3 reads TGCAGTGCTAGAGGAATGGTACAGCTATATAGCAATCATCCCCAGCATTTT.

This clonotype was seen many times. J is TRBJ1-2 and V is TRBV6-1, with 9 bases matching TRBD1. V lost 6 bases, J lost 6 bases, and 8 bases stayed unmatched. This CDR3 comprises 14 residues. Germline CDR1 and CDR2: MNHNS and SASEGT. CDR3 loop: CASRDEQGANGYTF. For the CDR3, the DNA is TGTGCCAGCAGGGATGAACAGGGGGCGAATGGCTACACCTTC.

This clonotype was seen only a few times. In nucleotides, the CDR3 is TGTGCCAGCAGCCCCGTAGGGTGGGCCAAAAACATTCAGTACTTC. It yields the protein CASSPVGWAKNIQYF. V and J are TRBV3-1 and TRBJ2-4; D gene ambiguous. V was shortened by 4 bases and J by 1 base, with 11 bases between the two germline ends. Germline values: CDR1 LGHDT, CDR2 YNNKEL (reference sequence). This CDR3 has 15 residues. The whole variable domain, remainder taken from reference TRBV3-1 and TRBJ2-4, is DTAVSQTPKYLVTQMGNDKSIKCEQNLGHDTMYWYKQDSKKFLKIMFSYNNKELIINETVPNRFSPKSPDKAHLNLHINSLELGDSAVYFCASSPVGWAKNIQYFGAGTRLSVL.

The rearrangement links TRBV6-1 to TRBJ2-7; tentative D call: TRBD1 (6 bases). From germline, CDR1 is MNHNS and CDR2 SASEGT. Trimming pared 3 bases from V and 6 bases from J, leaving 18 bases between. CDR3 length equals 15 residues. CDR3 sequence reads: CASSDSWTASPEQYF. The DNA for the CDR3 is TGTGCCAGCAGTGATTCTTGGACAGCCTCGCCCGAGCAGTACTTC.

Of note for this clonotype: This likely reflects a read error, since a far larger clone is one base away. V and J are TRBV6-8 and TRBJ1-2; 7 bases are a match to TRBD1. The CDR3 is made up of 12 amino acids. The V gene's germline CDR1 is MNHGY and CDR2 SAAAGT. The trim removed 6 bases at V and 7 bases at J, leaving 5 bases unmatched. In nucleotides, the CDR3 is TGTGCCAGCAGGGTACAGGGGTCTGGCTACACCTTC. As protein: CASRVQGSGYTF.

This rearrangement joins TRBV24-1 to TRBJ2-3; D gene uncertain. V dropped 5 bases and J dropped 0 bases, with 8 bases sitting between them. Per germline, CDR1 KGHDR and CDR2 SFDVKD. The CDR3 is made up of 14 amino acids. In DNA, the CDR3 is TGTGCCACCAGTGGCTGTTCTAGCACAGATACGCAGTATTTT. Translation gives CATSGCSSTDTQYF.

This chain links TRBV30 with TRBJ2-6; D remains ambiguous. Trimming took 3 bases from V and 4 from J, leaving 7 bases between them. The CDR3 has 13 amino acids. Germline V gives CDR1 GTSNPN, CDR2 SVGIG (reference sequence). The CDR3, as DNA: TGTGCCTGGAGGGGGATCGGGGCCAACGTCCTGACTTTC. It specifies CAWRGIGANVLTF. The full variable domain, with the rest looked up from reference TRBV30 and TRBJ2-6, is SQTIHQWPATLVQPVGSPLSLECTVEGTSNPNLYWYRQAAGRGLQLLFYSVGIGQISSEVPQNLSASRPQDRQFILSSKKLLLSDSGFYLCAWRGIGANVLTFGAGSRLTVL.

This clonotype was seen repeatedly, ten times or more. The V call is TRBV3-1, the J call TRBJ1-3; 12 bases agree with TRBD1. The trim removed 4 bases at V and 0 bases at J, leaving 7 bases unmatched. This CDR3 has 18 residues. Germline V gene data show CDR1 as LGHDT and CDR2 as YNNKEL (reference sequence). The CDR3, as DNA: TGTGCCAGCAGCCCGAGCCGGGACAGGGGGCTCTCTGGAAACACCATATATTTT. Translating it yields CASSPSRDRGLSGNTIYF.

This clonotype was recorded at least ten times. The rearrangement joins TRBV18 to TRBJ2-3; D is perhaps TRBD2 (6 bases). With 3 bases removed from V and 4 bases from J, the gap between germline ends came to 11 bases. Germline assignment: CDR1 KGHSH and CDR2 LQKENI. The CDR3 has 14 amino acids. CDR3 DNA sequence: TGTGCCAGCTCACCTCTCGGGACTCCAGATACGCAGTATTTT. Translation gives CASSPLGTPDTQYF. The full variable domain, in which reference TRBV18 and TRBJ2-3 provide the parts outside the CDR3, is NAGVMQNPRHLVRRRGQEARLRCSPMKGHSHVYWYRQLPEEGLKFMVYLQKENIIDESGMPKERFSAEFPKEGPSILRIQQVVRGDSAAYFCASSPLGTPDTQYFGPGTRLTVL.

This clonotype was observed at least ten times. CDR3 DNA sequence: TGCGCCAGCAGCTTGAGAGGGATGGGTGGAAACACCATATATTTT. Its translation: CASSLRGMGGNTIYF. The chain couples TRBV5-1 to TRBJ1-3; D is unresolved. V lost 1 base and J lost 3, with 11 bases in between. The CDR3 is made up of 15 amino acids. CDR1 is SGHRS, CDR2 YFSETQ, per germline.

This chain joins TRBV12-3 or TRBV12-4 and TRBJ2-3; D remains unclear. The CDR3 spans 13 residues. The V gene lost 3 bases and the J gene lost 0 bases, with 4 bases spanning the gap. CDR3 in DNA: TGTGCCAGCAGTTTCGCGAGCACAGATACGCAGTATTTT. Encoded protein: CASSFASTDTQYF.

Of note for this clonotype: This likely stems from a read error, as it lies one base from a far larger clone. The chain has TRBV7-8 and TRBJ2-3, with 8 bases lining up with TRBD2. Trimming at V came to 7 bases and at J to 4 bases, leaving 4 bases not matched to a gene. CDR1 is SGHVS and CDR2 is FQNEAQ in the germline V gene. CDR3 length equals 13 residues. Here the CDR3 DNA reads TGTGCCAGCACCTCGACTAGCGCAGATACGCAGTATTTT. The encoded protein is CASTSTSADTQYF.

This clonotype occurred many times. V usage is TRBV7-2 and J usage is TRBJ2-2; D unclear. The CDR3 extends over 12 amino acids. Germline V CDR1 and CDR2: SGHTA, FQGNSA. Trimming stripped 4 bases from V and 6 bases from J, with 6 bases between. Here the CDR3 DNA reads TGTGCCAGCAGCTGGGTTGCCGGGGAGCTGTTTTTT. Translated: CASSWVAGELFF. Full variable domain (remainder filled in from reference TRBV7-2 and TRBJ2-2): GAGVSQSPSNKVTEKGKDVELRCDPISGHTALYWYRQSLGQGLEFLIYFQGNSAPDKSGLPSDRFSAERTGGSVSTLTIQRTQQEDSAVYLCASSWVAGELFFGEGSRLTVL.

The sample holds many counts of this clonotype. The V call is TRBV18, the J call TRBJ2-3, with D unresolved. V was shortened by 3 bases and J by 2 bases, with 6 bases between the two germline ends. Germline V lookup: CDR1 KGHSH, CDR2 LQKENI. CDR3 size: 13 residues. CDR3 sequence (DNA): TGTGCCAGCTCACCGGGGTTCACAGATACGCAGTATTTT. Protein product: CASSPGFTDTQYF. Full variable domain (remainder filled in from reference TRBV18 and TRBJ2-3): NAGVMQNPRHLVRRRGQEARLRCSPMKGHSHVYWYRQLPEEGLKFMVYLQKENIIDESGMPKERFSAEFPKEGPSILRIQQVVRGDSAAYFCASSPGFTDTQYFGPGTRLTVL.